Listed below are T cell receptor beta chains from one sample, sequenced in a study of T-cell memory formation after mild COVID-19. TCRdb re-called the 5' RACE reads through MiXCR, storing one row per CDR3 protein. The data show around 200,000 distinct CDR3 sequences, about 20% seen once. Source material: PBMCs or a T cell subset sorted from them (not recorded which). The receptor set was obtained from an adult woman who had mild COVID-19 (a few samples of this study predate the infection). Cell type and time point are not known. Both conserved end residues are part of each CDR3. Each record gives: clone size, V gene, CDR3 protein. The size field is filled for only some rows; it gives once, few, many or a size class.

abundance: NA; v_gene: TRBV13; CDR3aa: CASSFWTSGYEQYF
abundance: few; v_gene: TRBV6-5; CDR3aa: CASSSGLVWFF
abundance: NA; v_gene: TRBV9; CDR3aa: CASSAGGSLAGSGEQYF
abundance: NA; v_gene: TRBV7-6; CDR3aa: CASSRTGGEETQYF
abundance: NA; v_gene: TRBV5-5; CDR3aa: CASSFPAHGAFF
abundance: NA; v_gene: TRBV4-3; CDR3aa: CASSQEGGRANYNEQFF
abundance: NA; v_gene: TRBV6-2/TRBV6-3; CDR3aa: CASSSLLSGANVLTF
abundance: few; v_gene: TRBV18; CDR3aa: CASSPVGGDTEAFF
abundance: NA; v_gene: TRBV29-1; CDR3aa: CSVELGVTSGSLGTGELFF
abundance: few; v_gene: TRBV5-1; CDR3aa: CASSLHGTGYNEQFF
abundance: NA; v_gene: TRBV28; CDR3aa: CASNQRGTYNEQFF
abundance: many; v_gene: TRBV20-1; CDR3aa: CSAVDLYEQYF
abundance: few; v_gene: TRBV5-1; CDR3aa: CASSRDGDEQYF
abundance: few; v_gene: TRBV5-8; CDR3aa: CASSPRLPGEQFF
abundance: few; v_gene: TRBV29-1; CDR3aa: CSVRKLVRGTDTQYF
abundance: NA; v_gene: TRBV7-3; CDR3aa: CASSFPGMAEAFF
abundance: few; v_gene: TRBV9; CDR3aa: CASSVALWEGSTDTQYF
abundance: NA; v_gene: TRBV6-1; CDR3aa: CGSSETGGDQPQHF
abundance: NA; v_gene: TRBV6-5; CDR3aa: CASSYSQSSYNSPLHF
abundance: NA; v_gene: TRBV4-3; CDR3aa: CASSQASSGSYEQYF
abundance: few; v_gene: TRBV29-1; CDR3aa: CSVEDERGSSYEQYF
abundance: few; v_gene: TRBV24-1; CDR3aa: CATSELTSGNTGELFF
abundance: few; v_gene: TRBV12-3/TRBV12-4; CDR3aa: CASSETSGSPNEQFF
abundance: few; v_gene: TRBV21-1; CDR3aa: CASSSPDRDAGDTQYF
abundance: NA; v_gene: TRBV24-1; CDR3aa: CATGDRSYSNQPQHF
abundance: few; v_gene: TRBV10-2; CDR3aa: CASKLSGGDETQYF
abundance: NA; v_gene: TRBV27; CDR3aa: CASSLSGQGLNTEAFF
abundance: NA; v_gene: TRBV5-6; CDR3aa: CASSLAGVHTEAFF
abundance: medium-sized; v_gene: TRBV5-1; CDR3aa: CASSLSPGAYEQYF